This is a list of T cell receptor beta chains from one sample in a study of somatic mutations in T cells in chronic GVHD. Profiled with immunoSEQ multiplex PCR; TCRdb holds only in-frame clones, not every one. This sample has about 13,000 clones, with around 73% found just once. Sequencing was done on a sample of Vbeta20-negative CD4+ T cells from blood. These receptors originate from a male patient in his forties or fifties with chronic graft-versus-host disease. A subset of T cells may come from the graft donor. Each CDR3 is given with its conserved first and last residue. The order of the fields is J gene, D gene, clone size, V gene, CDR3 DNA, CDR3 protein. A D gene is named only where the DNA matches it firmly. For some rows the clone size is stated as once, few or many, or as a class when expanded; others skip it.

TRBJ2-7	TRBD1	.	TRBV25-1	TGTGCCAGCAGAAGACAGGGGAGCTACGAGCAGTACTTC	CASRRQGSYEQYF
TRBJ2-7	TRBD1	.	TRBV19	TGTGCCAGTAGTACCGGGACAGGGGGCTCCTACGAGCAGTACTTC	CASSTGTGGSYEQYF
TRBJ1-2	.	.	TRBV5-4	TGTGCCAGCAGCGGCGAGGGATCTATTGGCTACACCTTC	CASSGEGSIGYTF
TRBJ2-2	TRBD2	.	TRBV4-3	TGCGCCAGCAGCCAAGAAACACTAGCGGGGCGCACCGGGGAGCTGTTTTTT	CASSQETLAGRTGELFF
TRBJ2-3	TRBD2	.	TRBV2	TGTGCCAGCAGTGAGCTAGCGGTCACAGATACGCAGTATTTT	CASSELAVTDTQYF
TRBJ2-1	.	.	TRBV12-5	TGTGCTAGTGGTTCCTTCGGACTTGAGCAGTTCTTC	CASGSFGLEQFF
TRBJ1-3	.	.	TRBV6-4	TGTGCCAGCAGTGCGGAGCTTGGAAACACCATATATTTT	CASSAELGNTIYF
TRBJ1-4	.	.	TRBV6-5	TGTGCTACCCGGCAGGGCAGCGAAAAACTGTTTTTT	CATRQGSEKLFF
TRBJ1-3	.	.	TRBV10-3	TGTGCCATCAGTGAAGGGGGAAGCACCATATATTTT	CAISEGGSTIYF
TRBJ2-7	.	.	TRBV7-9	TGTGCCAGCAGCTTAGGACAGGCGCTAGGCGAGCAGTACTTC	CASSLGQALGEQYF
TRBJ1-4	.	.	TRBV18	TGTGCCAGCTCACCACCGCCGGGGGGTGAAAAACTGTTTTTT	CASSPPPGGEKLFF
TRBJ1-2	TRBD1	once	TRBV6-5	TGTGCCAGCAGTTCGACAGGGTTTTATGGCTACACCTTC	CASSSTGFYGYTF
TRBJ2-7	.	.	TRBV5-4	TGTGCCAGCAGCCCAAGGACGGTGCGGGGCTACGAGCAGTACTTC	CASSPRTVRGYEQYF
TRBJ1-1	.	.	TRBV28	TGTGCCAGCGTCCCCGCGGGGGCGAACACTGAAGCTTTCTTT	CASVPAGANTEAFF
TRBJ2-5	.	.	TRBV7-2	TGTGCCAGCAGCACTTATGGAGAGACCCAGTACTTC	CASSTYGETQYF
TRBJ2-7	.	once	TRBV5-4	TGTGCCAGCAGCTTTTATGGGAGCTCCTACGAGCAGTACTTC	CASSFYGSSYEQYF
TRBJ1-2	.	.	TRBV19	TGTGCCAGTAGTATCTCGGATTTCGGGGGATACTATGGCTACACCTTC	CASSISDFGGYYGYTF
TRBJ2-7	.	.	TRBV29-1	TGCAGCGTTGGGAGACCGGGGTCCCCCTACGAGCAGTACTTC	CSVGRPGSPYEQYF
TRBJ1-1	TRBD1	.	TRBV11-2	TGTGCCAGCAGCCCCGATCCCGGACAGGGCTTCATGAACACTGAAGCTTTCTTT	CASSPDPGQGFMNTEAFF
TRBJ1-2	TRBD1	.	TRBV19	TGTGCCAGTAGTATAAGGCCAGGGGGTTATGGCTACACCTTC	CASSIRPGGYGYTF
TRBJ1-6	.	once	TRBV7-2	TGTGCCAGCAGCTTTCAGGGTAATTCACCCCTCCACTTT	CASSFQGNSPLHF
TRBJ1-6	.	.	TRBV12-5	TGTGCTAGTGGCGCAGGGACTGCCCCTGGGGTTCCCCTCCACTTT	CASGAGTAPGVPLHF
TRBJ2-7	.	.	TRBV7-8	TGTGCCAGCAGCTTACCGGGGGGCGGGCCCTACGAGCAGTACTTC	CASSLPGGGPYEQYF
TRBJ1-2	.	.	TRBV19	TGTGCCAGTAGTCCCGGGTCGGAACGTTCCCTCTATGGCTACACCTTC	CASSPGSERSLYGYTF
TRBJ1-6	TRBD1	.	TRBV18	TGTGCCAGCTCACCACCTGGCAGGGGGGCATCACCCCTCCACTTT	CASSPPGRGASPLHF
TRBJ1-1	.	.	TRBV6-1	TGTGCCAGCAGGCCCCCCGGCAGGGCCACTGAAGCTTTCTTT	CASRPPGRATEAFF
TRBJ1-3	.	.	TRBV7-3	TGTGCCAGCAGCTTAACCGGGTCCTCTGGAAACACCATATATTTT	CASSLTGSSGNTIYF
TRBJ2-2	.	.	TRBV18	TGTGCCAGCTCACCCCCGGGGGTCAACACTGGGGAGCTGTTTTTT	CASSPPGVNTGELFF
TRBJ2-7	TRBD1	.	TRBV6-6	TGTGCCAGCAGTACCCAGGGGGCCAGCTACGAGCAGTACTTC	CASSTQGASYEQYF
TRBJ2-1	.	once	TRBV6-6	TGTGCCAGCACTCGCCCTCCCGGGAATGAGCAGTTCTTC	CASTRPPGNEQFF
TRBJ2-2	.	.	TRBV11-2	TGTGCCAGCAGGAGGCCGGGGGGCAACACCGGGGAGCTGTTTTTT	CASRRPGGNTGELFF
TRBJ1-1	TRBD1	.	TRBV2	TGTGCCAGCAGGCAGGGGGCGAACACTGAAGCTTTCTTT	CASRQGANTEAFF
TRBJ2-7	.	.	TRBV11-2	TGTGCCAGCAGCTTAGTATCCGGGTACGAGCAGTACTTC	CASSLVSGYEQYF
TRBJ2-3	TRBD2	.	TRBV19	TGTGCCAGTAGTATTTCCATAGGACTAGCAACAGATACGCAGTATTTT	CASSISIGLATDTQYF
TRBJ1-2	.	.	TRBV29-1	TGCAGCGTTGGTTGGGCAGGGGTACATGGCTACACCTTC	CSVGWAGVHGYTF
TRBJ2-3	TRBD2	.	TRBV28	TGTGCCAGCAGTTCGCCCGGGACTAGGGGAGAAGATTTT	CASSSPGTRGEDF
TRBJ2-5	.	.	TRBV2	TGTGCCAGCAGTGGCTCAGGGTCCCCAGAGACCCAGTACTTC	CASSGSGSPETQYF
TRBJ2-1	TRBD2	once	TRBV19	TGTGCCAGTAGAACGGGAGCGGGAGGGACCTACAATGAGCAGTTCTTC	CASRTGAGGTYNEQFF